One TCR beta chain is described in this entry. Its target antigen remains unknown. Base quality data are lacking; no much larger clone is found one base away. The sample is drawn from a study of CD8+CD57+ T cells in acquired aplastic anemia (dated by TCRdb to 2016 to 2019). About the full investigation: On average, sorted CD4+ and CD8+ cells yielded around 3.5 ug of extracted DNA, with a range of about 0.19 to 30 ug. Healthy donor samples averaged about 10 million reads for CD4+ and approximately 11 million for CD8+ cells. Overall study results and their limits: CD8+ Simpson's diversity did not differ significantly between patients and healthy controls (P=0.060). Nearly 30 CD8+ CDR3 sequences were found in both patients and controls but appeared to be highly expressed in patients and within the immunodominant clones of the patients.

In the study, sorted CD4+ and CD8+ blood T cells from patients with severe aplastic anemia and from healthy subjects underwent deep sequencing of TCR repertoires. Ficoll-Paque density gradient centrifugation was used to isolate peripheral blood mononuclear cells. Before DNA extraction, CD4+ and CD8+ T cells were sorted with FACS or magnetic beads. Genomic DNA was used as template for profiling of TCR beta VDJ combinations and CDR3 sequences. TCR repertoire sequencing was run on an Illumina HiSeq 2000. Under the source paper's analysis protocol: TRBV/TRBJ rearrangement plots, CDR3 size and DJ length profiles, and Simpson's diversity index were used to assess repertoires. The immunodominant clone was defined as the most abundant DNA sequence in deep sequencing data. CDR3 amino acid sequences were checked for sharing across subjects and were also compared against the VDJdb database and published repertoires. The raw public reads went through TCRdb reprocessing: fastp at Q25, MiXCR clone calling, in-frame beta chains kept. Every distinct CDR3 protein forms one entry, paired with its most common genes and DNA. The V and J calls were not made by the authors but by TCRdb's processing. The sample table contains fewer than 250,000 distinct CDR3 sequences; only one count was recorded for approximately 52% of them. Approximately 15% of the sample belongs to the ten largest clones.

The CDR1 and CDR2 encoded by the germline V gene (reference sequence) are LNHNV and YYDKDF. Cut back by 10 bases and 2 bases, the V and J ends lie 21 bases apart. Including the terminal cysteine and phenylalanine, the CDR3 comprises 15 residues. Just the 45-base CDR3 DNA is kept, in frame starting at base 1. The sequenced material came from sorted CD4+, CD8+, or CD8+CD57+ T cells (not recorded which) from PBMCs. This chain joins TRBV15 to TRBJ2-7; the D gene is possibly TRBD2, with 5 bases matching. The receptor was isolated from a human donor in good health, serving as a control. In nucleotide form, the sequence is TGTGCCAGCAGGCCGACCGGGGAAGCCCCCTACGAGCAGTACTTC. It codes for CASRPTGEAPYEQYF.